This TCR beta chain was sequenced for a study of CXCR3-negative and CXCR3-positive naive CD8 T cells. Study results and caveats: Diversity proved comparably high across both naive subsets and much lower in memory CD8+ cells. Cryopreserved cells partially lost CXCR3 expression, and fresh PBMCs were used in most assays. Naive cells with CXCR3 showed TRB CDR3s that were more hydrophobic than those in CXCR3-negative naive cells. Naive cells used TRBV-TRBJ genes in much the same way whether CXCR3-negative or CXCR3-positive; memory cells did not.

UMI-labeled 5' RACE yielded the TRB cDNA libraries. TCRdb derives one entry per CDR3 protein from the 5' RACE reads, leaving out DNA. This repertoire includes some 39,000 distinct CDR3 sequences. The CDR3 runs to 14 residues. Details on this clonotype: Its antigen is unknown.

The V call is TRBV21-1, the J call TRBJ2-7. TRBV21-1 is classified as a pseudogene. This TCR came from a human donor in good health. Some clones in this sample may be carry-over from other donors' samples. Sequenced material: naive CXCR3- CD8+ T cells from blood. Specified subset: CD45RO-CCR7+CD27+CD95- naive CD8+ T cells lacking CXCR3 (TNR3-). CDR3: CASSNRVVTYEQYF.